This TCR beta chain was retrieved from a study of CD8 T cells in Susac syndrome. RNA amounts of roughly 0.45 to 1 ug underwent reverse transcription with random hexamers. Multiplex immunoSEQ PCR targeted 54 Vbeta and 13 Jbeta TCR beta segments. Each CDR3 protein gets one entry after TCRdb re-called the immunoSEQ multiplex PCR reads with MiXCR. The sample yields some 300,000 distinct CDR3 sequences, 89% seen once. The germline V gene encodes CDR1 MNHEY and CDR2 SMNVEV (reference sequence). V lost 0 bases, J lost 3 bases, and 18 bases lay in between. The CDR3 loop spans 17 amino acids. The sequenced sample was CD8+ T cells from PBMCs. The chain employs TRBV27 and TRBJ2-7, with D possibly being TRBD1 or TRBD2 (5 bases each). The TCR comes from a human donor with multiple sclerosis. The CDR3 coding sequence is TGTGCCAGCAGTTTATCGTTTGGGGACCTTCTCAACTACGAGCAGTACTTC. Protein: CASSLSFGDLLNYEQYF.